These 17 T cell receptor beta chains were all obtained from the same sample, sequenced in a study of T cells in Graves' hyperthyroidism and ophthalmopathy. TCR beta CDR3 regions were amplified from RNA transcripts. An initial round of RT-PCR targeting the TCR CDR3 relied on the HTBI primer set. TCRdb re-derived calls from the multiplex PCR reads in MiXCR, one entry per CDR3 protein. The profile covers about 210,000 distinct CDR3 sequences, with roughly 15% appearing a single time and roughly 50% taken by the ten largest. Sequencing used blood. The receptors derive from a man aged 50 to 60 with Graves' hyperthyroidism.

This clonotype was observed a few times. The J gene is TRBJ2-7, the V gene TRBV19; 7 bases are a match to TRBD1. CDR1 is LNHDA and CDR2 is SQIVND in the germline V gene (reference sequence). The V and J ends lost 5 bases and 5 bases, in that order; junction bases with no gene match: 9. This CDR3 is built from 14 residues. CDR3 sequence: CASSQTGNLDEQYF. For the CDR3, the DNA is TGTGCCAGTAGTCAGACAGGGAATCTCGACGAGCAGTACTTC.

This clonotype was counted ten times or more. Written as DNA, the CDR3 is TGTGCCAGCAGTCTGGCAGGATTTACCTACGAGCAGTACTTC. Translated: CASSLAGFTYEQYF. The chain joins TRBV6-2 or TRBV6-3 to TRBJ2-7, with unresolved D. Germline V gene data show CDR1 as MNHEY and CDR2 as SVGEGT. The length of the CDR3 is 14 residues. V dropped 5 bases and J dropped 2 bases, with 13 bases sitting between them.

The chain carries TRBV5-1 and TRBJ2-1, with 13 bases lining up with TRBD2. V was pared by 7 bases and J by 15 bases, with 16 bases of the junction left unmatched. This CDR3 has 15 amino acids. From germline, CDR1 is SGHRS and CDR2 YFSETQ. The CDR3 region is CASEPGLAGSKSRFF. The CDR3 region has the DNA TGCGCCAGCGAACCGGGACTAGCGGGATCCAAGTCGCGGTTCTTC.

This clonotype occurred many times. V usage is TRBV12-3 or TRBV12-4 and J usage is TRBJ2-7, with 11 bases identical to TRBD2. The ends lost 4 bases at V and 4 bases at J; junction bases unmatched: 6. The CDR3 loop spans 15 amino acids. This chain's CDR3 is CASSYGTSGLYEQYF. CDR3 bases: TGTGCCAGCAGTTACGGGACTAGCGGACTATACGAGCAGTACTTC.

Only a few counts were recorded for this clonotype. The J gene is TRBJ2-3, the V gene TRBV24-1; 7 bases align to TRBD2. The germline gives CDR1 KGHDR, CDR2 SFDVKD. V was clipped by 2 bases and J by 6 bases; unmatched bases: 10. The CDR3 consists of 16 residues. CDR3 loop: CATSDSAGEGRDTQYF. DNA for the CDR3: TGTGCCACCAGTGATTCTGCGGGAGAAGGGCGGGATACGCAGTATTTT.

This clonotype was picked up many times. The V call is TRBV5-1, the J call TRBJ2-7; 7 bases match TRBD1. Germline loops: CDR1 SGHRS, CDR2 YFSETQ. J was trimmed by 0 bases and V by 3 bases; bases with no gene match: 9. This CDR3 has 16 residues. CDR3 region: CASSSSIRDSSYEQYF. As DNA, the CDR3 is TGCGCCAGCAGCTCTAGTATACGGGACAGCTCCTACGAGCAGTACTTC.

This clonotype was detected many times. CDR3 region: CSAAGTPSTDTQYF. The CDR3 nucleotides are TGCAGTGCTGCCGGGACACCTAGCACAGATACGCAGTATTTT. This chain joins TRBV20-1 and TRBJ2-3, with a possible D match to TRBD1 (6 bases). Germline assignment: CDR1 DFQATT and CDR2 SNEGSKA (reference sequence). Between the trimmed V and J ends, which lost 5 bases and 0 bases, there was a span of 12 bases. The CDR3 length is 14 residues.

This sequence joins TRBV4-1 and TRBJ1-2; the D is unclear. CDR1 MGHRA and CDR2 YSYEKL come from the germline V gene. The CDR3 contains 15 residues. V shed 0 bases and J shed 0 bases, with 8 bases lying between them. CDR3 protein: CASSQDEMTNYGYTF. CDR3 sequence (DNA): TGCGCCAGCAGCCAAGATGAAATGACTAACTATGGCTACACCTTC.

Many counts were recorded for this clonotype. The genes are TRBV7-9 and TRBJ2-6, with a weak D call TRBD1 (5 bases). CDR1 is SEHNR, CDR2 FQNEAQ, per germline (reference sequence). This CDR3 spans 15 amino acids. Trimming cost V 6 bases and J 0 bases, with 9 bases left between them. The CDR3 nucleotides are TGTGCCAGCAGAGACAGAAGCTCTGGGGCCAACGTCCTGACTTTC. It is translated as CASRDRSSGANVLTF.

The chain has TRBV6-2 or TRBV6-3 and TRBJ2-2, with 7 bases aligning to TRBD1. The CDR3 runs 11 residues. Germline lookup yields CDR1 MNHEY and CDR2 SVGEGT. With V trimmed by 5 bases and J by 13 bases, 4 bases remained unmatched. This CDR3 reads CASSNRDRLFF. The DNA of the CDR3 is TGTGCCAGCAGTAACCGGGACAGGCTGTTTTTT.

The chain links TRBV10-3 to TRBJ2-1, with 9 bases matching TRBD2. The CDR3 extends over 17 amino acids. J was trimmed by 0 bases and V by 3 bases; bases with no gene match: 6. The germline CDR1 and CDR2 sequences are ENHRY and SYGVKD. The CDR3 protein is CAISDGLAGRSYNEQFF. CDR3 nucleotides: TGTGCCATCAGTGATGGGCTAGCGGGACGCTCCTACAATGAGCAGTTCTTC.

This clonotype was counted ten times or more. The chain joins TRBV11-3 to TRBJ1-1; D uncertain. The V end lost 0 bases, the J end lost 3 bases, and 8 bases lay between the germline ends. CDR3 length equals 14 residues. CDR1 and CDR2 (germline): SGHNT, YENEEA. The CDR3 region is CASSLDHPDTEAFF. The CDR3 coding sequence is TGTGCCAGCAGCTTAGATCATCCGGACACTGAAGCTTTCTTT.

There are many counts of this clonotype. The chain links TRBV6-5 to TRBJ2-6, with D perhaps TRBD1 (5 bases). Between the trimmed V and J ends, which lost 4 bases and 0 bases, there was a span of 10 bases. The length of the CDR3 is 16 residues. Germline V gene lookup returns CDR1 MNHEY and CDR2 SVGAGI. The CDR3 nucleotides are TGTGCCAGCAGTTCTCCAGGGAACTCTGGGGCCAACGTCCTGACTTTC. Its protein product is CASSSPGNSGANVLTF.

This clonotype appeared a few times. The gene calls are TRBV5-4 and TRBJ2-1, with D possibly matching TRBD1 (6 bases). Germline CDR1 SGHNT, CDR2 YYREEE (reference sequence). This CDR3 region has 15 residues. Trimming stripped 4 bases from V and 3 bases from J, with 14 bases between. The CDR3 reads CASSRGGHSYNEQFF. The CDR3 nucleotides read TGTGCCAGCAGCCGAGGGGGACATAGCTACAATGAGCAGTTCTTC.

At least ten counts were recorded for this clonotype. The chain is built from TRBV11-3 and TRBJ1-1, with D unresolved. Between the trimmed V and J ends, which lost 2 bases and 2 bases, there was a span of 3 bases. In germline, CDR1 is SGHNT, CDR2 YENEEA. There are 12 residues in the CDR3. Here the CDR3 reads CASSLSNTEAFF. CDR3 DNA: TGTGCCAGCAGCTTATCTAACACTGAAGCTTTCTTT.

In its sample, this clonotype was seen a few times. The gene calls are TRBV5-4 and TRBJ2-1; the D gene is possibly TRBD2 (6 bases). Trimming shortened V by 4 bases and J by 9 bases, and 29 bases separated the two germline ends. This CDR3 has 18 amino acids. CDR1 is SGHNT, CDR2 YYREEE, per germline (reference sequence). This chain's CDR3 is CASSPSTRRSGGGSEQFF. In DNA, the CDR3 is TGTGCCAGCAGCCCCTCGACTAGGCGGAGCGGTGGGGGGAGTGAGCAGTTCTTC.

CDR3 nucleotide sequence: TGTGCCAGTAGTATTGCGGGGGGGCCCTTCGAGCAGTACTTC. Protein product: CASSIAGGPFEQYF. This chain connects TRBV19 to TRBJ2-7; 9 positions agree with TRBD2. V shed 3 bases and J 6 bases; nucleotides not matched to a gene: 6. CDR1 is LNHDA, CDR2 SQIVND, per germline (reference sequence). The CDR3 extends over 14 amino acids.